A selection of T cell receptor beta chains follows, all from one sample in a study of cytomegalovirus exposure and HLA in healthy donors. Data came from immunoSEQ multiplex PCR; TCRdb stores just in-frame clones and leaves some out. The table lists about 120,000 clones, about 80% of them singletons. Input material: PBMCs. All receptors come from a female donor in good health and CMV-seropositive. Both conserved end residues are part of each CDR3.

TRBJ2-3 | TRBV19 | CASSIRTGVPTDTQYF
TRBJ2-5 | TRBV19 | CASSLDSEETQYF
TRBJ1-2 | TRBV18 | CASSPSGESGYTF
TRBJ1-1 | TRBV6-5 | CASTYYGNTEAFF
TRBJ1-1 | TRBV6-1 | CASSEPGLALGAFF
TRBJ1-2 | TRBV4-1 | CASSQREDYGYTF
TRBJ1-6 | TRBV7-6 | CASSILSSYNSPLHF
TRBJ1-2 | TRBV28 | CASSFDRANYGYTF
TRBJ1-4 | TRBV28 | CASSPHRVSEKLFF
TRBJ2-3 | TRBV2 | CASSEGTGRGDTQYF
TRBJ1-3 | TRBV30 | CAWSWSGGSTIYF
TRBJ1-2 | TRBV30 | CAWSVTGVNGYTF
TRBJ2-7 | TRBV29-1 | CSANTQAYEQYF
. | TRBV5-6 | CASSFGRGNEQYF
TRBJ2-7 | TRBV18 | CASSPSPSDGRGAYEQYF
TRBJ2-7 | TRBV19 | CASSPGQGVLWSYEQYF
TRBJ1-1 | TRBV28 | CASRLQGGAFF
TRBJ1-1 | TRBV5-4 | CASSFRGSGGTEAFF
TRBJ1-6 | TRBV7-6 | CASSDRDSRGSPLHF
TRBJ1-1 | TRBV9 | CASSVGHSLNTEAFF
TRBJ1-6 | TRBV11-1 | CASSRREISSPLHF
TRBJ1-1 | TRBV6-1 | CASSFTGLNTEAFF
TRBJ1-2 | TRBV5-4 | CASSLVAGNYGYTF
TRBJ1-1 | TRBV9 | CASSVGPGLAEAFF
TRBJ2-7 | TRBV7-6 | CASSLEDSSYEQYF
TRBJ2-7 | TRBV28 | CASSLNGYEQYF
TRBJ1-1 | TRBV6-5 | CASSDPQGRTEAFF
TRBJ2-7 | TRBV18 | CASSRGGQGAYEQYF
TRBJ1-2 | TRBV7-8 | CASSLDYIVNWFYGYTF
TRBJ2-4 | TRBV9 | CASSALAGGEIAKNIQYF
TRBJ2-4 | TRBV11-2 | CASRGGGGIQYF
TRBJ2-3 | TRBV10-3 | CAISEKGTGGGHTQYF
TRBJ2-1 | TRBV28 | CGSRTEVYNEQFF
TRBJ1-1 | TRBV6-5 | CATINRDLGEAFF
TRBJ2-7 | TRBV5-1 | CASSRSTSSYEQYF
TRBJ1-4 | TRBV7-2 | CASSLFPRGTGEKLFF
TRBJ1-5 | TRBV5-1 | CASSKGDSEGNQPQHF
TRBJ2-1 | TRBV7-2 | CASSWVAGGQSNEQFF
TRBJ2-1 | TRBV9 | CASSVTGETYNEQFF
TRBJ1-3 | TRBV6-1 | CASSEATGARNTIYF
TRBJ1-5 | TRBV6-5 | CASTQGTSQPQHF
TRBJ1-2 | TRBV18 | CASSPTVTNYGYTF
TRBJ2-4 | TRBV19 | CASSTLTGWDNNIQYF
TRBJ2-3 | TRBV6-8 | CASRSTGIGTDTQYF
TRBJ2-7 | TRBV25-1 | CASSANGDNYEQYF
TRBJ1-1 | TRBV19 | CASSNLQGAGDTEAFF
TRBJ2-1 | TRBV6-5 | CASTSTSDEQFF
TRBJ2-7 | TRBV7-6 | CASSLRQDSSYEQYF
TRBJ1-4 | TRBV25-1 | CASNKNEKLFF